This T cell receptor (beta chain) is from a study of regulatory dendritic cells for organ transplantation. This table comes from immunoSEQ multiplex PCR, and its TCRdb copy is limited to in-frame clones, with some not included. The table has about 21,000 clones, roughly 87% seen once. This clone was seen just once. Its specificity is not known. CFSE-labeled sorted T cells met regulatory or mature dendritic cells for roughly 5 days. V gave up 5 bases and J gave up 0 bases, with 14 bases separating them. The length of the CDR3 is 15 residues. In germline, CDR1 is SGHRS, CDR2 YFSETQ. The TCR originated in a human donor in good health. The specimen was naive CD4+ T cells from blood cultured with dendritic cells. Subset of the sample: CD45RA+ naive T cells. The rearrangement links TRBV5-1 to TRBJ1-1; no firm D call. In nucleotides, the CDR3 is TGCGCCAGCAGTCCGGCTCCTCAATTGAACACTGAAGCTTTCTTT. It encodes CASSPAPQLNTEAFF.